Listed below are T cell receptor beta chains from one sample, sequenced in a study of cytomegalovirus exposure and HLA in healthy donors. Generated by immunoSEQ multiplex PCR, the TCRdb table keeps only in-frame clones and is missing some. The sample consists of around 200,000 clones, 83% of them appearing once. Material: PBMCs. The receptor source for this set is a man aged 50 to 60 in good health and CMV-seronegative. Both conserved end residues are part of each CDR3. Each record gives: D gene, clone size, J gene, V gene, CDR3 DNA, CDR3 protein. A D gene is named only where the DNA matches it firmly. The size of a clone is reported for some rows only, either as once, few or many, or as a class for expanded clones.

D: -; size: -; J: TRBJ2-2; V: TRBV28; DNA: TGTGCCAGCAGCGCGGTTACGCCGGAGCTGTTTTTT; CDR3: CASSAVTPELFF
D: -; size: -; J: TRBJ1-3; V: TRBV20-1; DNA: TGCAGTGCTGTCAGGGGAAACACCATATATTTT; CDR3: CSAVRGNTIYF
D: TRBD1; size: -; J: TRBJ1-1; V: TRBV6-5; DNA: TGTGCCAGCAGTTTTACAGGGGGCCGGGTTGAAGCTTTCTTT; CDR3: CASSFTGGRVEAFF
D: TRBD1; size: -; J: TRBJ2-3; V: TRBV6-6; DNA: TGTGCCAGCACCTTTAGACAGGGGGCGGGCACAGATACGCAGTATTTT; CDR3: CASTFRQGAGTDTQYF
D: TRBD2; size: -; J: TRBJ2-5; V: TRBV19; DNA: TGTGCCAGTAGTCCCGAGAGCGGGGCTGTGACCCAGTACTTC; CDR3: CASSPESGAVTQYF
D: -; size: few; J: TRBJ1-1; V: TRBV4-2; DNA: TGTGCCAGCAGCCCCCAGGGTTGGGACACTGAAGCTTTCTTT; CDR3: CASSPQGWDTEAFF
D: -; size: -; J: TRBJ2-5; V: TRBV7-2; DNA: TGTGCCAGCAGCCCAAAGACAGGAGAAGAGACCCAGTACTTC; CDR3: CASSPKTGEETQYF
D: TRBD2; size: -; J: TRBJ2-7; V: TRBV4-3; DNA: TGCGCCAGCAGCGCTCGGGCGGGGGACGAGCAGTACTTC; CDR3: CASSARAGDEQYF
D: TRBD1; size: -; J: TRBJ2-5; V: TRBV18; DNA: TGTGCCAGCCCACCAGGGACAGCAGGGGAGACCCAGTACTTC; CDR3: CASPPGTAGETQYF
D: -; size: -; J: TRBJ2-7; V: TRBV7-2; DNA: TGTGCCAGCAGCTTAACTCCGGCCTACGAGCAGTACTTC; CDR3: CASSLTPAYEQYF
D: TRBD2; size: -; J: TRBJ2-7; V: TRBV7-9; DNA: TGTGCCAGCAGCTTAACGGGAGGGCCTTCGGAGCAGTACTTC; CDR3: CASSLTGGPSEQYF
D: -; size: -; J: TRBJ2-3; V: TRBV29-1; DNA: TGCAGCGTTATCCCCTCGACAGATACGCAGTATTTT; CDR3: CSVIPSTDTQYF
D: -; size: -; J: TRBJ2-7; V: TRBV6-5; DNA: TGTGCCAGCAGTTACCGAGGGCCCTCCTACGAGCAGTACTTC; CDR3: CASSYRGPSYEQYF
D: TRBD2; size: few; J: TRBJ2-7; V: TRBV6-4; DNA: TGTGCCAGCAGTGAACTAGCGGGAGGGCCTCAATACTTC; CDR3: CASSELAGGPQYF
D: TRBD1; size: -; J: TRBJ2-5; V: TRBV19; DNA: TGTGCCAGTAGTATAGACGGGACAGGGCGGGGAAGGACCCAGTACTTC; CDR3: CASSIDGTGRGRTQYF
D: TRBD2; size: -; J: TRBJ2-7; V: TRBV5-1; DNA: TGCGCCAGCAGCCCCCGGGTACGGGTGCCAGCGGGAGGATATGAGCAGTACTTC; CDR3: CASSPRVRVPAGGYEQYF
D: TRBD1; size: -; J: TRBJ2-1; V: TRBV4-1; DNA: TGCGCCAGCAGCCAAGGGACAGGGGGCGCTGAGCAGTTCTTC; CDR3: CASSQGTGGAEQFF
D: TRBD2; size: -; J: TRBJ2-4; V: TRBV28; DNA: TGTGCCAGCACCCTAGGGACTAGCGGGAGAAGGTTTGCCAAAAACATTCAGTACTTC; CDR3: CASTLGTSGRRFAKNIQYF
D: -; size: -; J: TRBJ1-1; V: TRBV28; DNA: TGTGCCAGCAGCCTAAGTATCGCTGAAGCTTTCTTT; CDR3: CASSLSIAEAFF
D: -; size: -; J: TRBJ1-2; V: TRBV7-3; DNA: TGTGCCAGCAGCTTAGGCGGGGGGGATGGCTACACCTTC; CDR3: CASSLGGGDGYTF
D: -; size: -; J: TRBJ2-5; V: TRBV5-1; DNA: TGCGCCAGCAGCTTGTACTCACAAGAGACCCAGTACTTC; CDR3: CASSLYSQETQYF
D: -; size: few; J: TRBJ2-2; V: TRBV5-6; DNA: TGTGCCAGCAGCCACCCTAGCGAAAGGAACACCGGGGAGCTGTTTTTT; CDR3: CASSHPSERNTGELFF
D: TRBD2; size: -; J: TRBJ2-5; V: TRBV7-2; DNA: TGTGCCAGCAGCTTAGCGGTAGCGGGGGGTCAAGAGACCCAGTACTTC; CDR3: CASSLAVAGGQETQYF
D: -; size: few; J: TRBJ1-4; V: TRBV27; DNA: TGTGCCAGCTCCGGGGGGAGGGTTGGTGAAAAACTGTTTTTT; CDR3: CASSGGRVGEKLFF
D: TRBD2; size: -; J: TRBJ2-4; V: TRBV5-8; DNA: TGTGCCAGCAGGCAAAGAGGGCGGGGGTTGGAACAGTACTTC; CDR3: CASRQRGRGLEQYF
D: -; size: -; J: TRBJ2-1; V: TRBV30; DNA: TGTGCCTGGGGACATACTGACAGATCCTACAATGAGCAGTTCTTC; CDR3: CAWGHTDRSYNEQFF
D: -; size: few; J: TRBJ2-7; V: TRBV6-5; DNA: TGTGCCAGCAGTTACTCTCGAGGGAGCGAGCAGTACTTC; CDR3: CASSYSRGSEQYF
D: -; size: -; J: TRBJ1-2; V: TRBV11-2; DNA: TGTGCCAGCAGCTTAGGGTACAGGGACGGCTACACCTTC; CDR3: CASSLGYRDGYTF
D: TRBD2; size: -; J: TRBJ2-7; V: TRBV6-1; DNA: TGTGCCAGCAGTGAAGGACTAGCGGGAACCTACGAGCAGTACTTC; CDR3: CASSEGLAGTYEQYF
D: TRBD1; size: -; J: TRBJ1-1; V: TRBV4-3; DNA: TGCGCCAGCAGCCGCCGACAGGGGGCGAACACTGAAGCTTTCTTT; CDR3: CASSRRQGANTEAFF
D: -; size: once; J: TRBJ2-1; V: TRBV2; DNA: TGTGCCAGCAGTGAGATGCTGGGACACGATGAGCAGTTCTTC; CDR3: CASSEMLGHDEQFF
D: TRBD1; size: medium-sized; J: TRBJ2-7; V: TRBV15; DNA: TGTGCCACCAGCAGAGGGACAGGGGGCCCGTTAGAGCAGTACTTC; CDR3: CATSRGTGGPLEQYF
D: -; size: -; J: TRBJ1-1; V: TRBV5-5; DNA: TGTGCCAGCAGCTTGGCCAGGCCTAACACTGAAGCTTTCTTT; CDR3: CASSLARPNTEAFF
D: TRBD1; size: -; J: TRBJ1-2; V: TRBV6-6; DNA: TGTGCCAGCACCCCGGGACAGGGGAACTATGGCTACACCTTC; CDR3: CASTPGQGNYGYTF
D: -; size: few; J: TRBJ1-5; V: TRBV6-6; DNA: TGTGCCATCTCGACAGCATATAGCAATCAGCCCCAGCATTTT; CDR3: CAISTAYSNQPQHF
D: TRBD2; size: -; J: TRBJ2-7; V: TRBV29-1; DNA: TGCAGCGTTGGTGTAGCGGGGGGGGTGGAGTACTTC; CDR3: CSVGVAGGVEYF
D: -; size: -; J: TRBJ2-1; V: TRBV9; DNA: TGTGCCAGCAGCGTTCAGACTAGTGGTAGCGAGCAGTTCTTC; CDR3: CASSVQTSGSEQFF
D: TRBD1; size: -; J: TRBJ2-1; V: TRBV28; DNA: TGTGCCAGCAGTTTATATGCAGGGGGTTTTAGGAATGAGCAGTTCTTC; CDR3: CASSLYAGGFRNEQFF
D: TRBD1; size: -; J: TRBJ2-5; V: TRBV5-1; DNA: TGCGCCAGCAGCTGGACAGGGGAAGAGACCCAGTACTTC; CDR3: CASSWTGEETQYF
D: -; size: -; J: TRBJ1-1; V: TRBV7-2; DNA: TGTGCCAGCAGCTTTATGACAGTGAACACTGAAGCTTTCTTT; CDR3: CASSFMTVNTEAFF
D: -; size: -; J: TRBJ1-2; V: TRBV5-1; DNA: TGCGCCAGCAGTCTTTACAGGGATGGCTACACCTTC; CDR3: CASSLYRDGYTF
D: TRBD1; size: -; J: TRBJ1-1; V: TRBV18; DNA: TGTGCCAGTCATGGACAGGGTCAGATGAACACTGAAGCTTTCTTT; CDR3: CASHGQGQMNTEAFF
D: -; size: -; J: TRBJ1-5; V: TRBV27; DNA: TGTGCCAGCAGAAGGAATACAGGCCAGTCGCCCCAGCATTTT; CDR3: CASRRNTGQSPQHF
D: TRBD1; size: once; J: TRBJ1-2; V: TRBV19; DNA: TGTGCCAGTACATCACTTGGGACAGGGCATATAAACTATGGCTACACCTTC; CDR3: CASTSLGTGHINYGYTF
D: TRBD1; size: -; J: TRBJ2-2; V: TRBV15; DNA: TGTGCCACCAGCAGAGATTTCGACAGGGGGCCCGGGGAGCTGTTTTTT; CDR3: CATSRDFDRGPGELFF
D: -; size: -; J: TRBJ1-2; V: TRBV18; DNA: TGTGCCAGCTCACCAGGGGGCAATGAGTATGGCTACACCTTC; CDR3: CASSPGGNEYGYTF
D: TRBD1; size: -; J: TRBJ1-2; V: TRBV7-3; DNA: TGTGCCAGCAGCTTAAGTGGGGGACAGAACTATGGCTACACCTTC; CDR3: CASSLSGGQNYGYTF
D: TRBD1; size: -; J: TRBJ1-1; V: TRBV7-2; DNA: TGTGCCAGCAGCTTAACAGGGGTGACTACTGAAGCTTTCTTT; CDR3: CASSLTGVTTEAFF
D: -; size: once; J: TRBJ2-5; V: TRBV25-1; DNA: TGTGCCAGCGGGAGATTTGCTCAAGAGACCCAGTACTTC; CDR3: CASGRFAQETQYF
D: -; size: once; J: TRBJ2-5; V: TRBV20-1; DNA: TGCAGTCTCGTATCGGAGACCCAGTACTTC; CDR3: CSLVSETQYF
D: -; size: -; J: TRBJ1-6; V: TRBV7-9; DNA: TGTGCCAGCAGCTTAGCGCAACAGATGGGTTCACCCCTCCACTTT; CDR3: CASSLAQQMGSPLHF
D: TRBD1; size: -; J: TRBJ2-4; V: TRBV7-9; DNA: TGTGCCAGCAGCGGGACAGGGGAGGTTGACAAAAACATTCAGTACTTC; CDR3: CASSGTGEVDKNIQYF
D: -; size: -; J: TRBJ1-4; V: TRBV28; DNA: TGTGCCAGCAGGTGGCCCTCCGATGCAACTAATGAAAAACTGTTTTTT; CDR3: CASRWPSDATNEKLFF
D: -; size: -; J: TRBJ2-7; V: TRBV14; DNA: TGTGCCAGCAGCCAAGGGTCTTGGCACTACGAGCAGTACTTC; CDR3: CASSQGSWHYEQYF
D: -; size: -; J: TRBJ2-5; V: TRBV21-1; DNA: TGTGCCAGCCCTTTGACTAGCGGGATTGAGACCCAGTACTTC; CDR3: CASPLTSGIETQYF
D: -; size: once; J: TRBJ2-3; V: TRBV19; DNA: TGTGCCACCAAAGACCGGGACACGTCTAGCACAGATACGCAGTATTTT; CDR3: CATKDRDTSSTDTQYF
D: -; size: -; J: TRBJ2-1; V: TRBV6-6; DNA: TGTGCCAGCACCTTGGGAGCATCCAATGAGCAGTTCTTC; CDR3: CASTLGASNEQFF
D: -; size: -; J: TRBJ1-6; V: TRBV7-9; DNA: TGTGCCAGCAGCTTAAGAGGGAGCTCCTATAATTCACCCCTCCACTTT; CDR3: CASSLRGSSYNSPLHF
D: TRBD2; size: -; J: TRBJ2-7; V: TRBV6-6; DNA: TGTGCCAGCAGCCGACTAGCGGGAGTCAACGAGCAGTACTTC; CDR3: CASSRLAGVNEQYF
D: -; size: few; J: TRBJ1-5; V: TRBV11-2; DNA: TGTGCCAGCAGCTTACAGGGTTGGAATCAGCCCCAGCATTTT; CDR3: CASSLQGWNQPQHF